This TCR beta chain was sequenced in a study of T cell repertoires in cytomegalovirus infection. The overall study: CMV epitopes that were recently identified and HLA-C-restricted were used alongside well-studied HLA-B-restricted ones.

Germline V gives CDR1 MDHEN, CDR2 SYDVKM. The CDR3 has 12 residues. V lost 6 bases to trimming and J lost 7 bases, with 10 bases between them. Worth noting for this clonotype: Antigen specificity is unknown.

Study-level results: Accumulated public TCR beta family frequency recognized individuals carrying CMV together with the relevant HLA.

Via MiXCR, TCRdb re-called the reads, giving one row per CDR3 protein. The repertoire includes about 500,000 distinct CDR3 sequences, 33% of them detected once, and 17% sits in the top ten. The V and J genes are TRBV28 and TRBJ1-5, with a possible D match to TRBD1 (6 bases). Sequencing was performed on cultured PBMCs, taken from culture after CMV antigen stimulation. The source is a human donor in good health (CMV status not recorded). Some clones in this sample may be carry-over from other donors' samples. The CDR3 bases are TGTGCCAGCAGCTCGAGGGGGCAGCCCCAGCATTTT. This encodes CASSSRGQPQHF. The full variable domain, in which reference TRBV28 and TRBJ1-5 provide the parts outside the CDR3, is DVKVTQSSRYLVKRTGEKVFLECVQDMDHENMFWYRQDPGLGLRLIYFSYDVKMKEKGDIPEGYSVSREKKERFSLILESASTNQTSMYLCASSSRGQPQHFGDGTRLSIL.